Following are 17 T cell receptor beta chains from one sample sequenced in a study of shared clonotypes between healthy human individuals. This table comes from immunoSEQ multiplex PCR, and its TCRdb copy is limited to in-frame clones, with some not included. The data contain roughly 2.4 million clones, approximately 96% of them singletons. The sample was naive CD4+ T cells sorted from blood. The subset was: CD45RA+ positively selected. The receptors stem from a man younger than 35 in good health.

For this clone: In the same sample, other DNA sequences code for this CDR3. This chain joins TRBV7-2 and TRBJ2-7; D is unclear. In germline, CDR1 is SGHTA, CDR2 FQGNSA. V lost 5 bases to trimming and J lost 0 bases, with 5 bases between them. This CDR3 is 12 amino acids long. The CDR3, as DNA: TGTGCCAGCAGCCCCCACTCCTACGAGCAGTACTTC. Protein sequence: CASSPHSYEQYF.

This chain joins TRBV21-1 and TRBJ2-5; TRBD2 reflects the table's D call only, with no check against the DNA. TRBV21-1 is a pseudogene. The CDR3 runs 11 residues. CDR3 region: CASSTPETQYF. For the CDR3, the DNA is TGTGCCAGCAGCACTCCAGAGACCCAGTACTTC.

The V and J genes are TRBV9 and TRBJ1-6, with D unresolved. The CDR3 is 13 residues long. From germline, CDR1 is SGDLS and CDR2 YYNGEE. The V gene lost 0 bases and the J gene lost 8 bases, with 6 bases spanning the gap. The chain's CDR3 is CASSVESDSPLHF. The CDR3, as DNA: TGTGCCAGCAGCGTAGAATCGGATTCACCCCTCCACTTT.

This chain links TRBV10-3 with TRBJ2-3; D is possibly TRBD1 or TRBD2 (5 bases each). The CDR3 has 11 amino acids. V gave up 2 bases and J gave up 8 bases, with 5 bases separating them. Germline V gene sequence: CDR1 ENHRY, CDR2 SYGVKD. The DNA for the CDR3 is TGTGCCATCAGTGAGGGGGGTACGCAGTATTTT. Protein: CAISEGGTQYF.

The chain recombines TRBV30 with TRBJ1-1, with D perhaps matching TRBD1 (6 bases). The CDR3 consists of 11 residues. The ends were cut back, 7 bases at V and 3 bases at J, with 9 bases in the middle. Germline loops: CDR1 GTSNPN, CDR2 SVGIG (reference sequence). Written as DNA, the CDR3 is TGTGCCTTTCAGGGGTACACTGAAGCTTTCTTT. Residues: CAFQGYTEAFF.

The rearrangement links TRBV6-5 to TRBJ2-5, with D possibly being TRBD2 (6 bases). The CDR3 totals 16 residues. Germline V CDR1 and CDR2: MNHEY, SVGAGI. Trimming removed 0 bases from V and 2 bases from J, with 13 bases in between. The CDR3 spells CASSYSISGSQETQYF. For the CDR3, the DNA is TGTGCCAGCAGTTACTCGATTAGCGGCTCGCAAGAGACCCAGTACTTC.

This chain joins TRBV10-3 and TRBJ1-5, with D tentatively TRBD1 (5 bases). Trimming pared 0 bases from V and 2 bases from J, leaving 11 bases between. Looked up from germline, CDR1 is ENHRY and CDR2 is SYGVKD. This CDR3 comprises 16 residues. The CDR3 is CAISESGGSGNQPQHF. The CDR3 DNA follows: TGTGCCATCAGTGAGTCGGGGGGGTCCGGCAATCAGCCCCAGCATTTT.

With regard to this clone: Different DNA sequences within this sample yield the same CDR3. V gene TRBV18 combines with J gene TRBJ2-7; 11 bases map to TRBD2. CDR1 KGHSH and CDR2 LQKENI come from the germline V gene. CDR3 length: 15 residues. V dropped 2 bases and J dropped 4; count of bases not matched to a gene: 4. CDR3 region: CASSPTGTSGYEQYF. DNA of the CDR3: TGTGCCAGCTCACCAACCGGGACTAGCGGTTACGAGCAGTACTTC.

This clone was seen a single time. The sample holds other DNA sequences that translate to the same CDR3. CDR3 coding DNA: TGTGCCAGCAGCTTAGATGGTACAGATACGCAGTATTTT. Protein sequence: CASSLDGTDTQYF. J is TRBJ2-3 and V is TRBV11-3; D is undetermined. Germline CDR1 is SGHNT and CDR2 is YENEEA. The CDR3 contains 13 residues. The V end was cut by 0 bases, the J end by 3 bases, with 4 bases between.

In regard to this clone: This sample includes further DNA sequences coding for the same CDR3. The gene calls are TRBV6-6 and TRBJ2-7, with 11 bases matching TRBD1. The V segment lost 5 bases and the J segment 2 bases; nucleotides outside the gene matches: 2. There are 14 residues in the CDR3. Germline assignment: CDR1 MNHNY and CDR2 SVGAGI (reference sequence). The CDR3 nucleotides read TGTGCCAGCAGTAGGGGACAGGGGGCCTACGAGCAGTACTTC. Translating it yields CASSRGQGAYEQYF.

This clone was counted between two and nine times. The J gene is TRBJ1-2, the V gene TRBV6-5; D perhaps matches TRBD1 (6 bases). The V gene lost 6 bases and the J gene lost 7 bases, with 18 bases spanning the gap. CDR3 length equals 14 residues. The germline V gene encodes CDR1 MNHEY and CDR2 SVGAGI. The CDR3 nucleotides are TGTGCCAGCAGGCACCGGCGGGGGGCAGGTGGCTACACCTTC. Protein sequence: CASRHRRGAGGYTF.

This chain links TRBV28 with TRBJ1-5; TRBD1 agrees at 7 bases. The CDR3 totals 17 residues. The J segment lost 7 bases and the V segment lost 1 base, leaving 13 bases of the junction unmatched. CDR1 MDHEN and CDR2 SYDVKM come from the germline V gene. The CDR3 is CASSLLGAGGPGQPQHF. The CDR3 DNA reads TGTGCCAGCAGTTTATTGGGGGCAGGGGGACCCGGGCAGCCCCAGCATTTT. Combining the CDR3 with reference TRBV28 and TRBJ1-5 gives the whole variable domain DVKVTQSSRYLVKRTGEKVFLECVQDMDHENMFWYRQDPGLGLRLIYFSYDVKMKEKGDIPEGYSVSREKKERFSLILESASTNQTSMYLCASSLLGAGGPGQPQHFGDGTRLSIL.

This chain links TRBV28 with TRBJ1-6; D is undetermined. Between the trimmed V and J ends, which lost 7 bases and 7 bases, there was a span of 17 bases. Germline loops: CDR1 MDHEN, CDR2 SYDVKM. This CDR3 has 15 residues. The CDR3 spells CASNKGNPTNSPLHF. The CDR3 coding sequence is TGTGCCAGCAATAAAGGGAACCCAACCAATTCACCCCTCCACTTT.

The V call is TRBV9, the J call TRBJ1-5; D unresolved. The germline V gene has CDR1 SGDLS and CDR2 YYNGEE. There are 15 residues in the CDR3. Trimming shortened V by 0 bases and J by 2 bases, and 9 bases separated the two germline ends. CDR3 amino acids: CASSVAGLGNQPQHF. CDR3 bases: TGTGCCAGCAGCGTAGCCGGATTAGGCAATCAGCCCCAGCATTTT.

The chain recombines TRBV7-9 with TRBJ1-2; D remains ambiguous. There are 15 residues in the CDR3. Germline-derived CDR1 and CDR2 are SEHNR and FQNEAQ (reference sequence). V was pared by 3 bases and J by 5 bases, with 16 bases between. The CDR3 coding sequence is TGTGCCAGCAGCTTTTCTACGCCGACGGATTATGGCTACACCTTC. Amino acids: CASSFSTPTDYGYTF.

The CDR3 DNA follows: TGTGCCAGCAGCTTAGATGGTTTGGGTGAAGCTTTCTTT. This translates into CASSLDGLGEAFF. The V call is TRBV7-9, the J call TRBJ1-1; D ambiguous. The CDR3 covers 13 residues. Trimming removed 1 base at V and 7 bases at J, with 10 bases between. Per germline, CDR1 SEHNR and CDR2 FQNEAQ (reference sequence).

The chain has TRBV10-3 and TRBJ2-1; the match to TRBD2 covers 11 bases. The trim removed 7 bases at V and 6 bases at J, leaving 8 bases unmatched. CDR3 length: 15 residues. Germline CDR1 and CDR2: ENHRY and SYGVKD. This CDR3 reads CAINELAGVPNEQFF. The CDR3 nucleotides read TGTGCCATCAACGAACTAGCGGGAGTGCCCAATGAGCAGTTCTTC.